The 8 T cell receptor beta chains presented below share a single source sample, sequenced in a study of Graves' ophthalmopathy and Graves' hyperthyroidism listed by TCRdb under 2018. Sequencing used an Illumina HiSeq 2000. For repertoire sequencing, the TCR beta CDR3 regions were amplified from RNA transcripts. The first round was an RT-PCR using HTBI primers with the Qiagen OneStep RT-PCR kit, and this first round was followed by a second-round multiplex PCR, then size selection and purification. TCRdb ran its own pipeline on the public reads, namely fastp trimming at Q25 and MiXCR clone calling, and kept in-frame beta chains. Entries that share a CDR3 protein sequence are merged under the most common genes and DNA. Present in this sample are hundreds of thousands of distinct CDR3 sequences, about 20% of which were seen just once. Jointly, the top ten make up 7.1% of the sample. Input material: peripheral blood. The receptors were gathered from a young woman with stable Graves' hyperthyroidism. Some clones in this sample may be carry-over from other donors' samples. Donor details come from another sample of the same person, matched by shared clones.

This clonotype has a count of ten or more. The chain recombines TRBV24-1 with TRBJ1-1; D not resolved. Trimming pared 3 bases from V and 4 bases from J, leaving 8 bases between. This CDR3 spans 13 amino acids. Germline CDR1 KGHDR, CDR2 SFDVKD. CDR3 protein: CATSDGVGTEAFF. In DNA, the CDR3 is TGTGCCACCAGTGATGGGGTGGGCACTGAAGCTTTCTTT.

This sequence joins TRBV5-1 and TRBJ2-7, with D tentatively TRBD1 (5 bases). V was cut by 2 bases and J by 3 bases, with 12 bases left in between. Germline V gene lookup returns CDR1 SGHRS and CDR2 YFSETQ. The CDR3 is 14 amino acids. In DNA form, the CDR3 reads TGCGCCAGCAGCTTTACGGACACTTACTACGAGCAGTACTTC. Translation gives CASSFTDTYYEQYF.

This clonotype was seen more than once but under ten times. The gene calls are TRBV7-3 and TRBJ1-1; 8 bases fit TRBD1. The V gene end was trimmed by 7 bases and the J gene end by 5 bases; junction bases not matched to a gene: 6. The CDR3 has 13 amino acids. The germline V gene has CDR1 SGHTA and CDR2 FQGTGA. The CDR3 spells CASNTDRGTEAFF. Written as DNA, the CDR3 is TGTGCCAGCAACACCGACAGGGGTACTGAAGCTTTCTTT.

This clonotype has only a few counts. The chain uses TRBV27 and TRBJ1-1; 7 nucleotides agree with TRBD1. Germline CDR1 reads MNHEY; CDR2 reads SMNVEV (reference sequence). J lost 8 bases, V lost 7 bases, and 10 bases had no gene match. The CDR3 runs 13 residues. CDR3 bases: TGTGCCAGCACCAGACCGGGACAGAAGGAAGCTTTCTTT. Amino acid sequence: CASTRPGQKEAFF.

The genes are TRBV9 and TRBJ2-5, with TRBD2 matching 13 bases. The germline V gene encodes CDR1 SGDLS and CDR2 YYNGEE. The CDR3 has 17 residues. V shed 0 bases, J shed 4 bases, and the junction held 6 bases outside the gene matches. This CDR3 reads CASSVVPGLAGLETQYF. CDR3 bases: TGTGCCAGCAGCGTAGTTCCGGGACTAGCGGGGTTAGAGACCCAGTACTTC.

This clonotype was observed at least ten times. The CDR3 region is CASATDVSGANVLTF. CDR3 in DNA: TGTGCCTCAGCAACGGATGTCTCTGGGGCCAACGTCCTGACTTTC. The chain uses TRBV10-3 and TRBJ2-6, with D uncertain. V was cut by 11 bases and J by 0 bases, with 14 bases left in between. The CDR3 is made up of 15 amino acids. Germline CDR1 and CDR2: ENHRY and SYGVKD.

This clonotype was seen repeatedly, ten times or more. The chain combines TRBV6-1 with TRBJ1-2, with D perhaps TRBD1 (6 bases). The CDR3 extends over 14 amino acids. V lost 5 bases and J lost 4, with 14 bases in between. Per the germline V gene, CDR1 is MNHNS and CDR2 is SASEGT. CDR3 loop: CASSRKTGSYGYTF. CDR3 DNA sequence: TGTGCCAGCAGTCGTAAGACAGGTTCCTATGGCTACACCTTC.

The CDR3 is CASSPWAESEAFF. The CDR3, as DNA: TGTGCCAGCAGCCCCTGGGCAGAGAGTGAAGCTTTCTTT. The rearrangement joins TRBV7-2 to TRBJ1-1; the D is unclear. The V gene lost 5 bases and the J gene lost 7 bases, with 14 bases spanning the gap. The germline V gene has CDR1 SGHTA and CDR2 FQGNSA. This CDR3 has 13 residues.